This TCR beta chain was sequenced during a study of monozygotic twins with inflammatory bowel disease. TCRdb reanalyzed the 5' RACE reads, giving one entry per CDR3 protein sequence and no DNA. The table for this sample gives fewer than 110,000 distinct CDR3 sequences. The CDR3 consists of 14 residues. CDR1 and CDR2 from the germline V gene are MNHNS and SASEGT. This chain uses TRBV6-1 with TRBJ1-1. This TCR derives from a human donor with ulcerative colitis or Crohn's disease, or a healthy co-twin of an affected twin (not recorded which). Material for sequencing was blood. CDR3 region: CASSEPALNTEAFF.